This passage covers 22 T cell receptor beta chains from one sample sequenced in a study of cytomegalovirus exposure and HLA in healthy donors. PCR involved 60 Vbeta and 13 Jbeta primers. The data were produced by immunoSEQ multiplex PCR, yet TCRdb's version contains in-frame clones alone and is incomplete. The sample lists 80,000 or so clones; 60% to 80% were seen once. The material sequenced was PBMCs. These receptors were collected from a woman aged 40 to 55 in good health and CMV-seronegative.

Here the CDR3 DNA reads TGTGCCAGCAGCGTAGAGGGGACAGGGCTACGGGAGCAGTACTTC. Translating it yields CASSVEGTGLREQYF. The V gene is TRBV9, the J gene TRBJ2-7, with TRBD1 identical over 9 bases. The length of the CDR3 is 15 residues. With V trimmed by 0 bases and J by 7 bases, 8 bases remained unmatched. CDR1 and CDR2 from the germline V gene are SGDLS and YYNGEE.

The rearrangement uses TRBV7-2 and TRBJ1-1, with TRBD1 as a possible D gene (6 bases). Germline lookup yields CDR1 SGHTA and CDR2 FQGNSA. This CDR3 is 14 amino acids long. Trimming pared 5 bases from V and 5 bases from J, leaving 15 bases between. CDR3 sequence (DNA): TGTGCCAGCAGCAGCAGGGGAAGAAGGACTGAAGCTTTCTTT. It specifies CASSSRGRRTEAFF. Variable domain in full (rest from reference TRBV7-2 and TRBJ1-1): GAGVSQSPSNKVTEKGKDVELRCDPISGHTALYWYRQSLGQGLEFLIYFQGNSAPDKSGLPSDRFSAERTGGSVSTLTIQRTQQEDSAVYLCASSSRGRRTEAFFGQGTRLTVV.

V gene TRBV7-6 combines with J gene TRBJ2-1; D possibly corresponds to TRBD1 (5 bases). The ends were cut back, 5 bases at V and 2 bases at J, with 10 bases in the middle. This CDR3 is built from 14 residues. Germline CDR1 and CDR2: SGHVS and FNYEAQ. The CDR3 bases are TGTGCCAGCAGCCAGGGTAGTACCTACAATGAGCAGTTCTTC. It encodes CASSQGSTYNEQFF.

This clone was detected once. CDR3 bases: TGTGCCAGCAGCTTGGGACATACCATTCAAGAGACCCAGTACTTC. It codes for CASSLGHTIQETQYF. The chain carries TRBV7-8 and TRBJ2-5; tentatively, D is TRBD1 (6 bases). V lost 3 bases to trimming and J lost 2 bases, with 13 bases between them. Germline V gene data show CDR1 as SGHVS and CDR2 as FQNEAQ. This CDR3 is 15 amino acids long.

The chain combines TRBV27 with TRBJ1-2; 8 bases are a match to TRBD1. The CDR3 consists of 14 residues. Per the germline V gene, CDR1 is MNHEY and CDR2 is SMNVEV (reference sequence). J gave up 5 bases and V 5 bases, and 7 bases lay outside the gene matches. CDR3 sequence: CASSQQGDQYGYTF. CDR3 DNA: TGTGCCAGCAGTCAACAGGGGGACCAATATGGCTACACCTTC.

The J gene is TRBJ2-7, the V gene TRBV19; the D gene is possibly TRBD2 (5 bases). Germline values: CDR1 LNHDA, CDR2 SQIVND (reference sequence). This CDR3 has 14 residues. V was cut by 9 bases and J by 6 bases, with 21 bases left in between. The DNA of the CDR3 is TGTGCCAGGAGGCTGTCTCGGCGGGCCTCCGAGCAGTACTTC. Translating it yields CARRLSRRASEQYF. The whole variable domain, filled in from reference TRBV19 and TRBJ2-7, reads DGGITQSPKYLFRKEGQNVTLSCEQNLNHDAMYWYRQDPGQGLRLIYYSQIVNDFQKGDIAEGYSVSREKKESFPLTVTSAQKNPTAFYLCARRLSRRASEQYFGPGTRLTVT.

The V and J genes are TRBV9 and TRBJ2-1; perhaps TRBD1 as D (5 bases). This CDR3 spans 17 amino acids. V was shortened by 3 bases and J by 5 bases, with 21 bases between the two germline ends. Germline V lookup: CDR1 SGDLS, CDR2 YYNGEE. The CDR3: CASSAPSARGIHNEQFF. DNA of the CDR3: TGTGCCAGCAGCGCTCCCTCAGCAAGGGGTATACACAATGAGCAGTTCTTC.

This clone was seen a single time. The chain employs TRBV7-8 and TRBJ1-4; the match to TRBD1 covers 9 bases. V shed 6 bases and J 0 bases; nucleotides not matched to a gene: 5. The CDR3 is 16 residues long. CDR1 is SGHVS and CDR2 is FQNEAQ in the germline V gene. The CDR3 protein is CASRGTGYSTNEKLFF. The CDR3 DNA is TGTGCCAGCAGAGGGACAGGGTACTCAACTAATGAAAAACTGTTTTTT.

This chain connects TRBV19 to TRBJ2-7; maybe TRBD2 (6 bases). There are 14 residues in the CDR3. Trimming removed 6 bases from V and 6 bases from J, with 18 bases in between. Germline CDR1 is LNHDA and CDR2 is SQIVND (reference sequence). CDR3 nucleotide sequence: TGTGCCAGTAGAGATCCTAGTAGGGGAGGCGAGCAGTACTTC. This gives the protein CASRDPSRGGEQYF. The full variable domain, rest sourced from reference TRBV19 and TRBJ2-7, is DGGITQSPKYLFRKEGQNVTLSCEQNLNHDAMYWYRQDPGQGLRLIYYSQIVNDFQKGDIAEGYSVSREKKESFPLTVTSAQKNPTAFYLCASRDPSRGGEQYFGPGTRLTVT.

The genes are TRBV5-1 and TRBJ1-2; the D is unclear. Trimming removed 4 bases from V and 2 bases from J, with 12 bases in between. The CDR3 consists of 14 residues. Germline V gene sequence: CDR1 SGHRS, CDR2 YFSETQ. CDR3 sequence reads: CASSPNTQNYGYTF. CDR3 nucleotides: TGCGCCAGCAGCCCAAACACACAAAACTATGGCTACACCTTC.

The rearrangement links TRBV11-2 to TRBJ1-5; perhaps TRBD1 as D (6 bases). V was clipped by 4 bases and J by 6 bases, with 10 bases between them. The length of the CDR3 is 13 residues. Germline loops: CDR1 SGHAT, CDR2 FQNNGV. CDR3 protein: CASSSSQGQPQHF. The CDR3, as DNA: TGTGCCAGCAGCTCGTCACAGGGTCAGCCCCAGCATTTT.

The V call is TRBV11-3, the J call TRBJ2-3; D may be TRBD1 (5 bases). The V and J ends lost 2 bases and 0 bases respectively, with 6 bases between them. Germline V lookup: CDR1 SGHNT, CDR2 YENEEA. This CDR3 region has 14 residues. CDR3 amino acids: CASSLRGSTDTQYF. The CDR3 nucleotides read TGTGCCAGCAGCTTAAGGGGAAGCACAGATACGCAGTATTTT.

The chain has TRBV9 and TRBJ2-7, with TRBD1 identical over 7 bases. Trimming removed 4 bases from V and 0 bases from J; junction bases left unmatched: 4. CDR3 length: 14 residues. Germline-derived CDR1 and CDR2 are SGDLS and YYNGEE. The CDR3 coding sequence is TGTGCCAGCAGCCAAGGGACAGCCTCCTACGAGCAGTACTTC. Translating it yields CASSQGTASYEQYF. Full variable domain (outside the CDR3, taken from reference TRBV9 and TRBJ2-7): DSGVTQTPKHLITATGQRVTLRCSPRSGDLSVYWYQQSLDQGLQFLIQYYNGEERAKGNILERFSAQQFPDLHSELNLSSLELGDSALYFCASSQGTASYEQYFGPGTRLTVT.

This clone appeared a few times. The rearrangement uses TRBV6-1 and TRBJ1-5; D uncertain. Germline loops: CDR1 MNHNS, CDR2 SASEGT. Deletions cut 3 bases from V and 5 bases from J, with 8 bases between. This CDR3 has 13 residues. The CDR3 loop reads CASSDRGHQPQHF. The CDR3 DNA is TGTGCCAGCAGTGATCGGGGTCATCAGCCCCAGCATTTT.

The chain carries TRBV30 and TRBJ2-7; D remains ambiguous. Germline V gives CDR1 GTSNPN, CDR2 SVGIG (reference sequence). V lost 4 bases and J lost 2, with 15 bases in between. The CDR3 runs to 14 residues. The CDR3 is CAWKVAGLPYEQYF. Written as DNA, the CDR3 is TGTGCCTGGAAAGTGGCAGGCCTTCCCTACGAGCAGTACTTC.

V and J are TRBV28 and TRBJ1-1, with D possibly TRBD1 on 5 matching bases. The CDR3 spans 16 residues. In germline, CDR1 is MDHEN, CDR2 SYDVKM. The germline V and J ends were trimmed by 0 bases and 0 bases, with 11 bases remaining between them. The CDR3 DNA follows: TGTGCCAGCAGTTTATGGGGGCAGGGATTGAACACTGAAGCTTTCTTT. Its protein product is CASSLWGQGLNTEAFF.

This clone was seen a single time. This chain connects TRBV4-3 to TRBJ2-1; 9 positions match TRBD2. Germline V lookup: CDR1 LGHNA, CDR2 YSLEER. This CDR3 contains 15 residues. After removal of 3 bases from V and 12 bases from J, the junction contained 12 bases not matched to a gene. CDR3 nucleotide sequence: TGCGCCAGCAGCCATCCGGGACTAGCTTCCGGCGGGCAGTTCTTC. Its protein is CASSHPGLASGGQFF.

This clone was seen once. V and J are TRBV29-1 and TRBJ1-2, with 8 bases identical to TRBD1. Germline V gene lookup returns CDR1 SQVTM and CDR2 ANQGSEA. The CDR3 consists of 11 residues. The ends lost 5 bases at V and 8 bases at J; junction bases unmatched: 4. The CDR3 protein is CSVQGAIGYTF. The CDR3 bases are TGCAGCGTTCAGGGGGCTATCGGCTACACCTTC. Full variable domain (rest looked up from reference TRBV29-1 and TRBJ1-2): SAVISQKPSRDICQRGTSLTIQCQVDSQVTMMFWYRQQPGQSLTLIATANQGSEATYESGFVIDKFPISRPNLTFSTLTVSNMSPEDSSIYLCSVQGAIGYTFGSGTRLTVV.

The chain links TRBV5-6 to TRBJ1-6; D gene unclear. Germline V gene data show CDR1 as SGHDT and CDR2 as YYEEEE. The V end was cut by 5 bases, the J end by 7 bases, with 13 bases between. This CDR3 has 14 residues. Written as DNA, the CDR3 is TGTGCCAGCAGTCCCCGTCTGGGCAATTCACCCCTCCACTTT. Translation gives CASSPRLGNSPLHF.

The chain couples TRBV27 to TRBJ2-1; TRBD2 aligns across 11 bases. Trimming took 3 bases from V and 7 from J; bases not matched to a gene: 5. Germline CDR1 reads MNHEY; CDR2 reads SMNVEV (reference sequence). This CDR3 is 15 amino acids long. CDR3 coding DNA: TGTGCCAGCAGTTTTACTAGCGGGAGTAGGAATGAGCAGTTCTTC. Its translation is CASSFTSGSRNEQFF.

The chain employs TRBV6-5 and TRBJ1-6; 7 bases are shared with TRBD1. With V trimmed by 0 bases and J by 10 bases, 9 bases remained unmatched. Germline V gene lookup returns CDR1 MNHEY and CDR2 SVGAGI. The CDR3 sequence is 16 residues long. CDR3: CASSYSSTGWGSPLHF. Here the CDR3 DNA reads TGTGCCAGCAGTTACTCTTCGACAGGGTGGGGCTCACCCCTCCACTTT.

The chain employs TRBV6-4 and TRBJ1-6; tentative D call: TRBD1 (6 bases). The CDR3 sequence is 15 residues long. V lost 0 bases to trimming and J lost 9 bases, with 12 bases between them. CDR1 is MRHNA, CDR2 SNTAGT, per germline. The CDR3 bases are TGTGCCAGCAGTGACTCGGACAGTAACGTTTCACCCCTCCACTTT. Its protein is CASSDSDSNVSPLHF.